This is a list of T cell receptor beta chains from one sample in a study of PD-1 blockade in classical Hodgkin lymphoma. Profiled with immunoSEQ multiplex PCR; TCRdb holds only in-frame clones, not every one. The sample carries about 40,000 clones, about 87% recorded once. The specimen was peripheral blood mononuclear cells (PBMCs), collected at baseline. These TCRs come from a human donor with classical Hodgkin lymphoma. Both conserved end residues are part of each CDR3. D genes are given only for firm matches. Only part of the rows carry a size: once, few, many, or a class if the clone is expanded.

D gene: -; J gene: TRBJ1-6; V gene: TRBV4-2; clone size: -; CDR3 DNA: TGTGCCAGCAGCCAAGATTACAGCTCCTATAATTCACCCCTCCACTTT; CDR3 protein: CASSQDYSSYNSPLHF
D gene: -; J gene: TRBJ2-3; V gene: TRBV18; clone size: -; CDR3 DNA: TGTGCCAGCTCACCAATGGACGGCACAGATACGCAGTATTTT; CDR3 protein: CASSPMDGTDTQYF
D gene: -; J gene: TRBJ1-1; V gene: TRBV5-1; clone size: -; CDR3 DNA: TGCGCCAGCAGCGGGGGACAGAACACTGAAGCTTTCTTT; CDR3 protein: CASSGGQNTEAFF
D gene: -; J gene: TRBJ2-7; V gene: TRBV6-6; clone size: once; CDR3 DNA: TGTGCCAGCAGTTACTCGAACGAGCAGTACTTC; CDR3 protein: CASSYSNEQYF
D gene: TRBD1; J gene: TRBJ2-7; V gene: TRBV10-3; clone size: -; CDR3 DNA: TGTGCCATCAGGGCACCGGGACAGGGATCCTACGAGCAGTACTTC; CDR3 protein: CAIRAPGQGSYEQYF
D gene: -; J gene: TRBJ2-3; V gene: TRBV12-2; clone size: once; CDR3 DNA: TGTGCAAGTCGCCCCCCGGGATTTTTGGACACAGATACGCAGTATTTT; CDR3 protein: CASRPPGFLDTDTQYF
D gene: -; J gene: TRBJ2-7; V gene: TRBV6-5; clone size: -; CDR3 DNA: TGTGCCAGCACCCGCCCGGGACGCGGACCCTACGAGCAGTACTTC; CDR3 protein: CASTRPGRGPYEQYF
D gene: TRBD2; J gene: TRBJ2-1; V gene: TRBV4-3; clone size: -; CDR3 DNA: TGCGCCAGCAGCCAAGGCCGGACTAGGTACAATGAGCAGTTCTTC; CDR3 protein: CASSQGRTRYNEQFF
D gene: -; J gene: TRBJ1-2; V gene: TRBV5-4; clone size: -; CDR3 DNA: TGTGCCAGCAGCTCCGTCGCGGCAGGGCCGCCAATGTATGGCTACACCTTC; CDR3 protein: CASSSVAAGPPMYGYTF
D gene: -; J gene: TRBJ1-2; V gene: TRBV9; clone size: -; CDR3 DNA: TGTGCCAGCAGCCCCGGGTCAGTATGGAAGAGAGACGGCTACACCTTC; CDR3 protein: CASSPGSVWKRDGYTF
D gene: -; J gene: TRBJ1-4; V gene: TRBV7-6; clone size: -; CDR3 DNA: TGTGCCAGCAGCCGTCGAGACTCTAATGAAAAACTGTTTTTT; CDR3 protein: CASSRRDSNEKLFF
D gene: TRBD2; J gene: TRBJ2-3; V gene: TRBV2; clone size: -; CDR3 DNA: TGTGCCAGCAGCTCCCTCCCGGGACTAGCTACAGATACGCAGTATTTT; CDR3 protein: CASSSLPGLATDTQYF
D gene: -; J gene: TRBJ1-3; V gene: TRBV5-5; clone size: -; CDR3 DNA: TGTGCCAGCAGCTTGGGCGGGTCTCCGGTTCTCTCTGGAAACACCATATATTTT; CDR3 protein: CASSLGGSPVLSGNTIYF
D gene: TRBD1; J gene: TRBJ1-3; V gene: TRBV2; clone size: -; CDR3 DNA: TGTGCCAGCAGGCCACAGGGGTTCTCTGGAAACACCATATATTTT; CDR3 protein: CASRPQGFSGNTIYF
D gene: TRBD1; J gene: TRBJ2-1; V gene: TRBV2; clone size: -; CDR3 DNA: TGTGCCAGCCAGACAGGGACGGCCTACAATGAGCAGTTCTTC; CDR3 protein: CASQTGTAYNEQFF
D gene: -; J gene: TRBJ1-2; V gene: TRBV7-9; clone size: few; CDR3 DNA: TGTGCCAGCAGACCAGGGTTGAGAGGTGGCTACACCTTC; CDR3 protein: CASRPGLRGGYTF
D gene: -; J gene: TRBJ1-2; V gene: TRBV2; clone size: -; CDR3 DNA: TGTGCCAGCAGTGAGCAGGGTTCTAACTATGGCTACACCTTC; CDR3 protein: CASSEQGSNYGYTF
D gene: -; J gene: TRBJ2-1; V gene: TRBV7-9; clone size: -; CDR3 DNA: TGTGCCAGCAGCCACCAGCCCTACAATGAGCAGTTCTTC; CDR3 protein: CASSHQPYNEQFF
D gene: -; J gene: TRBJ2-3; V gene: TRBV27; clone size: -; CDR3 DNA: TGTGCCAGCAGTTTCTCGGTCAGCACAGATACGCAGTATTTT; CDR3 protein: CASSFSVSTDTQYF
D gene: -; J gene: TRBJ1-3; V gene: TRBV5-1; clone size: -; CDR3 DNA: TGCGCCAGCAGCTTGAACTCGGACTCTGGAAACACCATATATTTT; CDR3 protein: CASSLNSDSGNTIYF
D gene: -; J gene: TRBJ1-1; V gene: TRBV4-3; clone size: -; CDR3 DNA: TGCGCCAGCAGCCAAGATCTAGGAACGTTGAACACTGAAGCTTTCTTT; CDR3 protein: CASSQDLGTLNTEAFF
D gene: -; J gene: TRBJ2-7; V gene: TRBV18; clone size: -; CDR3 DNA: TGTGCCAGCTCACCTTCGCGGGCTGGGACCTACGAGCAGTACTTC; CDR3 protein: CASSPSRAGTYEQYF
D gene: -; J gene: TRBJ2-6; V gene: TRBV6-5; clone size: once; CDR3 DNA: TGTGCCAGCAGTTCATTGACAGGCACGAACGTCCTGACTTTC; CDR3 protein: CASSSLTGTNVLTF
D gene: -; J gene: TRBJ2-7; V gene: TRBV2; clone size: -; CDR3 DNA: TGTGCCAGCAGGGTTACCTACGAGCAGTACTTC; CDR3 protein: CASRVTYEQYF
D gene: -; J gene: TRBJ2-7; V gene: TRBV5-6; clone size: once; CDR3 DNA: TGTGCCAGCAGGGTTGGGGGGAGAGCGTCCTCCTACGAGCAGTACTTC; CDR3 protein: CASRVGGRASSYEQYF
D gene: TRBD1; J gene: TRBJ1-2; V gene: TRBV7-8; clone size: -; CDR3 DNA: TGTGCCAGCAGCGGACAGGGCCACTATGGCTACACCTTC; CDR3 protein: CASSGQGHYGYTF
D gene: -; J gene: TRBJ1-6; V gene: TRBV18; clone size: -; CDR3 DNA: TGTGCCAGCTCACCGAAGACCCCAACCAATTCACCCCTCCACTTT; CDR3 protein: CASSPKTPTNSPLHF
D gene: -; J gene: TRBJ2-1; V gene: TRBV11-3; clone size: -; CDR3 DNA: TGTGCCAGCAGCTTAGCAGGGTCATACAATGAGCAGTTCTTC; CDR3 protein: CASSLAGSYNEQFF
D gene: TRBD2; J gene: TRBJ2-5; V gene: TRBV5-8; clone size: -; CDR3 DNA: TGTGCCAGCAGCCCCGGGGTAGCGGGAAGCCGGGAGACCCAGTACTTC; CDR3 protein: CASSPGVAGSRETQYF
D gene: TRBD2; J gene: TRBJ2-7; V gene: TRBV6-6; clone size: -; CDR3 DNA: TGTGCCAGCTTGGGACTAGCGGGCGTGGGGAACGAGCAGTACTTC; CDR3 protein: CASLGLAGVGNEQYF
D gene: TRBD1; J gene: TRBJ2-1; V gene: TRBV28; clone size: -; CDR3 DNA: TGTGCCAGCAGTTCGCCACAGGGGGTATTTCAGCTAGGGACGTACAATGAGCAGTTCTTC; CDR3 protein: CASSSPQGVFQLGTYNEQFF
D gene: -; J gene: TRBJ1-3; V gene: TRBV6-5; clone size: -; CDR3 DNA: TGTGCCAGCAGTTATACCCCTACAGCTGGAAACACCATATATTTT; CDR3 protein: CASSYTPTAGNTIYF
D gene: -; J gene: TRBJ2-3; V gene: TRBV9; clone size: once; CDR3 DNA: TGTGCCAGCAGCCTAAGGGGCCTCGGGACAGATACGCAGTATTTT; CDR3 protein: CASSLRGLGTDTQYF
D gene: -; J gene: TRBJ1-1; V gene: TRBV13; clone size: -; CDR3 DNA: TGTGCCAGCAGCTTAAGGCGGATGAACACTGAAGCTTTCTTT; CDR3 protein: CASSLRRMNTEAFF
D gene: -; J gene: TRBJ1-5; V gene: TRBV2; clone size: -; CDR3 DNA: TGTGCCAGCAGTAGTATCGGACGGCCCAATCAGCCCCAGCATTTT; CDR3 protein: CASSSIGRPNQPQHF
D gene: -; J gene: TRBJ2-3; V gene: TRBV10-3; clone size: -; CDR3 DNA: TGTGCCATCAGTGAGATTTCTAAGACAGATACGCAGTATTTT; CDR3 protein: CAISEISKTDTQYF